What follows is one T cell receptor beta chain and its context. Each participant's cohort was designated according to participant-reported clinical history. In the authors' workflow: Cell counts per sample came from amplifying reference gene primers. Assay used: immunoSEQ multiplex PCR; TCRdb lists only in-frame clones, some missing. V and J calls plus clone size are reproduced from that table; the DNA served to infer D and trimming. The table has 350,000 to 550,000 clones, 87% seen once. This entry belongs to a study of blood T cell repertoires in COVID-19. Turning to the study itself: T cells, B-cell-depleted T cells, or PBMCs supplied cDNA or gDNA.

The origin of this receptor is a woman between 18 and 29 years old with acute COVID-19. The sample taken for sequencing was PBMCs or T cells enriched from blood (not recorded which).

In DNA form, the CDR3 reads TGTGCCAGTGACATGAACACTGAAGCTTTCTTT. Its protein is CASDMNTEAFF. The chain uses TRBV19 and TRBJ1-1; D ambiguous. The CDR3 runs 11 residues. V lost 8 bases, J lost 0 bases, and 4 bases lay in between. Germline loops: CDR1 LNHDA, CDR2 SQIVND (reference sequence). The full variable domain, its missing parts supplied by reference TRBV19 and TRBJ1-1, is DGGITQSPKYLFRKEGQNVTLSCEQNLNHDAMYWYRQDPGQGLRLIYYSQIVNDFQKGDIAEGYSVSREKKESFPLTVTSAQKNPTAFYLCASDMNTEAFFGQGTRLTVV.